The T cell receptor beta chain under discussion was sequenced for a study of identical twins. This clonotype was seen more than once but under ten times. One entry per CDR3 protein results from TCRdb running MiXCR on the 5' RACE reads. Of 500,000 to 650,000 distinct CDR3 sequences in the sample, about a fifth are singletons; the top ten hold approximately 0.52%. This CDR3 is built from 16 residues. Trimming took 8 bases from V and 5 from J; bases not matched to a gene: 10. Per germline, CDR1 SGHRS and CDR2 YFSETQ. This same sample was also part of a study on yellow fever vaccine responses in identical twins.

This clonotype was sampled from a woman aged 18-30 years in good health. Specimen: CD4+ T cells sorted from blood. The genes are TRBV5-1 and TRBJ2-2; 12 bases are a match to TRBD1. The CDR3 coding sequence is TGCGCCAGTCACTCCGGGACAGGGGGCCGGACCGGGGAGCTGTTTTTT. This translates into CASHSGTGGRTGELFF.